This T cell receptor beta chain was retrieved from a study of cytomegalovirus exposure and HLA in healthy donors (TCRdb year 2017). Background on the whole study: According to an earlier analysis of a few hundred of the donors, roughly 180 million T cells yielded approximately 120 million unique TCR beta sequences and less than 300 Gb of sequence data. The study aimed to test whether cataloging public T cell receptors could reveal signatures of past pathogen exposure. Alongside the repertoire data, information on donor age, sex, ethnicity and CMV serostatus was compiled. A separate validation cohort of 100 to 150 different subjects was used in addition to the 666-subject first cohort. An early release covering roughly 600 HLA-typed donors comprised approximately 300 gigabases of sequencing data and around 86 million unique TCR sequences. High-throughput TCR immunosequencing, statistical association of individual TCRs with disease status, and machine learning were combined to predict cytomegalovirus infection status. To study patterns of TCR occurrence, a later analysis re-analyzed previously published TCR beta repertoires from 666 donors and added high-resolution HLA genotyping. Every discovery cohort repertoire had been produced on one sequencing platform. In the later analysis, no new phenotypic data were used to find candidate immune exposures; instead, reliance was placed on TCR beta sequences and their occurrence across donors. The T cell repertoires of about 700 subjects were profiled by immunosequencing and related to cytomegalovirus serostatus. Genome-wide SNP genotypes for about 65% of the 666 donors were used in a later genetic analysis, which treated that subset as a discovery cohort. Four or five DR-DQ haplotypes were treated as single units for association and clustering because of strong linkage in the cohort. HLA typing covered class I and class II loci at four-digit resolution. On average, roughly 250,000 unique TCR beta nucleotide sequences were sequenced per donor among some 430 genotyped donors of the cohort, with roughly a sixth of those sequences being non-productive. An earlier analysis of 587 of the donors used high-throughput TCR beta sequencing to judge whether each TCR beta V gene segment behaved as functional or pseudogenic. Typing coverage differed by locus: A, B, C, DRB1 and DQB1 were typed in about 629-640 donors, DQA1 in roughly 500, DPA1 in around 610, and DPB1 in roughly 470. Of the roughly 390 genotyped donors, less than 90% were placed in the genetic ancestry cluster associated with self-reported Caucasian donors. What the work shows at the level of the full study, not this receptor alone: In a later genetic analysis, fewer N-insertions in productive TCRs were reported among donors in an Asian-associated ancestry cluster than the roughly 700-donor mean. In a later analysis, several top co-occurrence clusters were reported to appear linked to parvovirus B19, influenza, CMV and Epstein-Barr virus. A few of the identified cytomegalovirus-associated TCR beta chains were confirmed in vitro to be specific for cytomegalovirus antigens. An association between a missense DCLRE1C variant and V-gene and J-gene trimming of TCR beta chains was found in a later genetic analysis and replicated in an independent cohort. A further reported finding was that TCR beta sequences accurately predicted the HLA-A and HLA-B alleles for most subjects in the first cohort. The cohort was sequenced for TCR beta chains only, and without alpha or paired-chain data the features that could be detected were limited. When HLA alleles, especially DR and DQ, strongly co-occurred, TCR associations were difficult to assign to individual alleles. The only immune exposure information available for the cohort was CMV serostatus. HLA typing was unavailable for some donors at each locus, so association tests used only the typed subset. Correlated functional status among segregating V segments might reflect linkage disequilibrium, but an unknown experimental factor could not be ruled out. Most TCR sequences were seen in very few donors, while some public TCRs were found in many individuals. Most CMV-associated TCR beta chains appeared to be HLA-restricted in a later analysis, and the HLA associations seemed to be driven largely by CMV exposure. The study listed 164 TCR beta chains as associated with cytomegalovirus. Roughly uniform sequencing depth across donors was assumed in presence/absence analyses, although this assumption may not hold. In an earlier analysis of some 640 of the donors, most TCR beta V segments were observed in productive rearrangements about 90% or about 30% of the time, broadly matching IMGT annotations. In a later analysis, HLA-associated TCR beta chains were found to be more clonally expanded and to have lower generation probabilities than equally common non-associated chains. The earlier analysis of 587 of the donors excluded some 15 rarely observed V segments, including chromosome 9 orphons, because counts were too low. Specific HLA alleles were associated with about 17,000 TCR beta sequences at a false discovery rate of 0.05 in a later analysis. In both the original and validation cohorts, the classifier was reported to diagnose cytomegalovirus status with high specificity and sensitivity. A later analysis found that TCR association rates varied across HLA loci, with DRB1 alleles showing the most associated TCRs and HLA-C alleles the fewest. A cluster of highly shared sequence variants was judged likely to represent a technical artifact of the sequencing pipeline. Because the 87-base-pair reads could not distinguish some IMGT-functional V segments, including TRBV6-2 and TRBV6-3, those segments were excluded. According to the authors, the approach could potentially be generalized to other disease states and immunological phenotypes.

Reading from cysteine to phenylalanine, the CDR3 counts 15 amino acids. Only the CDR3 part of the read is kept: 45 bases, read in frame from the first base. The germline V gene gives CDR1 as SGDLS and CDR2 as YYNGEE. Germline trimming: 3 bases from V, 3 bases from J; junction bases outside gene matches: 5. The cohort was made up of about 610 healthy bone marrow donors. At the time of sampling, every cohort member was nominally healthy, though immune exposures that went unrecorded were likely present. The donor was CMV seropositive and belonged to the group of 250 to 300 seropositive cohort members. A peripheral blood sample was collected from each donor, and TCR beta sequencing was performed on peripheral blood mononuclear cells. Genomic DNA extraction from the blood cell samples was performed with the Qiagen DNeasy Blood Extraction Kit. About this clone: What this receptor recognizes is not known. It has no much larger one-base neighbor in the sample; base qualities were not kept.

Library creation used the immunoSEQ multiplex PCR assay. For the multiplex PCR, a mixture combining 60 forward primers for TCR Vbeta segments and 13 reverse primers for TCR Jbeta segments was used. Amplification of the CDR3 region of rearranged TCR beta genes was performed with a multiplex PCR assay on genomic DNA. Amplified TCR beta libraries were sequenced as 87-base-pair reads on the Illumina HiSeq System. The original methods were these. A later analysis counted about 76 million unique TCR beta chains across the 666 repertoires, and around 9.9 million of these chains were shared by at least two donors. Raw reads were error-corrected and collapsed into unique sequences with a nearest-neighbor algorithm that merged closely related sequences to remove PCR and sequencing errors. V, D and J gene segments were assigned by aligning CDR3 sequences to IMGT reference sequences. Each retained sequence needed at least a six-nucleotide match to both a V gene segment and a J gene segment. Rearrangements were classified as productive when the CDR3 lacked stop codons and remained in frame with V and J, and all other rearrangements were classified as non-productive. Following IMGT convention, CDR3 was defined as the stretch from the second conserved V-encoded cysteine to the conserved J-encoded phenylalanine. The earlier analysis of about 530 of the donors excluded any sequence lacking an unambiguous match to a single V gene segment. An earlier analysis of under 750 of the donors called V segments functional above 56.7% productive rearrangements and segregating when the between-donor standard deviation exceeded 5%. A statistical classification framework was built for diagnosing cytomegalovirus status from the catalog of TCR beta chain sequences. A later analysis assigned V and J genes by comparing TCR nucleotide sequences with IMGT/GENE-DB human TR gene sequences. The TCRdist pipeline was used in a later analysis to assign CDR3 sequences and most-parsimonious VDJ recombination scenarios. A later analysis defined each TCR beta chain by its CDR3 amino acid sequence plus V-gene family, and excluded reads lacking a unique V-gene family. As a way to deal with suspected cross-contamination and a sequencing artifact, a later analysis dropped 640 or so nucleotide sequences that were highly shared and had low generation probability. In a later analysis, a clonal expansion index was calculated for each public chain from normalized within-repertoire ranks of inferred template counts. Generation probabilities in a later analysis came from a VDJ recombination model fitted to out-of-frame rearrangements, and those results were checked against IGoR. A later analysis scored TCR-TCR, TCR-HLA and TCR-CMV co-occurrence with hypergeometric tests, applying a repertoire-size bias correction to TCR pairs. A later analysis estimated false discovery rates by permuting HLA or CMV assignments 20 times. In a later analysis, co-occurring TCRs were grouped with DBSCAN, and TCRdist sequence similarity was added when clustering was performed within HLA-allele-positive subsets. Repertoires with fewer than 30,000 or more than 120,000 public chains, plus five repertoires with anomalous nucleotide sharing, were excluded from co-occurrence clustering. The immuneACCESS repertoire file appears here via TCRdb, limited to in-frame rearrangements. These files lack a portion of the clones; in checked studies, under half of the deficit traces to unresolved V genes, and the cause of the others is not known. The V and J calls and the clone size are those of that table, but D and trimming were determined from the DNA. The sample table shows approximately 100,000 clones, and approximately 9% are seen once. Approximately 5.1% of the sample rests with the top ten.

Specimen: PBMCs. The sequence is built from TRBV9 and TRBJ2-1; the central 8 bases match TRBD2. The clonotype was recovered from a man aged 50 to 60 in good health and CMV-seropositive. The CDR3 amino acid sequence is: CASSGRTSIYNEQFF. The DNA reads TGTGCCAGCAGCGGACGGACTAGCATCTACAATGAGCAGTTCTTC.